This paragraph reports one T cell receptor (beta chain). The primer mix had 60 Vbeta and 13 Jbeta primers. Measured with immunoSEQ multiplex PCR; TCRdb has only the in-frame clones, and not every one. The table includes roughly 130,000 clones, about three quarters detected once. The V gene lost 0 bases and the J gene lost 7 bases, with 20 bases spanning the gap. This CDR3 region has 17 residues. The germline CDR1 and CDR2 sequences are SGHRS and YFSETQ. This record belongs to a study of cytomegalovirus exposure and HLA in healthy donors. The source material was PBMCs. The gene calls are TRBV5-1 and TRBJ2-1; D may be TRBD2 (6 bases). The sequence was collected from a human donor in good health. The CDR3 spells CASSLEVAGSIGNEQFF. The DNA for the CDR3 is TGCGCCAGCAGCTTGGAGGTTGCGGGGAGTATCGGGAATGAGCAGTTCTTC.